These T cell receptor beta chains were read from a single sample in a study of T cell responses to AZD1222 COVID-19 vaccine. Some clones are missing from TCRdb's copy, which holds only in-frame ones; the method was immunoSEQ multiplex PCR. The sample has approximately 100,000 clones; approximately 89% are singletons. Specimen: peripheral blood, collected 28 days after the second AZD1222 dose. These receptors were taken from an adult who received the AZD1222 COVID-19 vaccine. Both conserved end residues are part of each CDR3. D genes are given only for firm matches. The size of a clone is reported for some rows only, either as once, few or many, or as a class for expanded clones.

clone_size: NA; v_call: TRBV5-1; d_call: TRBD2; j_call: TRBJ2-5; cdr3_aa: CASSLGVTSGQETQYF; cdr3_nt: TGCGCCAGCAGCTTGGGAGTTACTAGCGGCCAAGAGACCCAGTACTTC
clone_size: NA; v_call: TRBV7-2; d_call: NA; j_call: TRBJ1-1; cdr3_aa: CASSLLRVGTEAFF; cdr3_nt: TGTGCCAGCAGTTTGTTAAGGGTCGGCACTGAAGCTTTCTTT
clone_size: NA; v_call: TRBV29-1; d_call: TRBD2; j_call: TRBJ2-7; cdr3_aa: CSVEDPGTSGRDSAYEQYF; cdr3_nt: TGCAGCGTTGAAGATCCCGGGACTAGCGGGAGAGATAGTGCCTACGAGCAGTACTTC
clone_size: NA; v_call: TRBV19; d_call: NA; j_call: TRBJ2-2; cdr3_aa: CASSIKGSTRTGELFF; cdr3_nt: TGTGCCAGTAGTATAAAGGGGTCGACTAGAACTGGGGAGCTGTTTTTT
clone_size: NA; v_call: TRBV10-3; d_call: TRBD1; j_call: TRBJ2-6; cdr3_aa: CAISEQGFGGANVLTF; cdr3_nt: TGTGCCATCAGTGAACAGGGGTTCGGTGGGGCCAACGTCCTGACTTTC
clone_size: few; v_call: TRBV4-2; d_call: TRBD2; j_call: TRBJ2-7; cdr3_aa: CASSSSVGTSGYEQYF; cdr3_nt: TGTGCCAGCAGCTCCTCGGTGGGGACTAGCGGCTACGAGCAGTACTTC
clone_size: NA; v_call: TRBV5-1; d_call: TRBD1; j_call: TRBJ1-5; cdr3_aa: CASSWGTGNQPQHF; cdr3_nt: TGCGCCAGCAGCTGGGGGACAGGCAATCAGCCCCAGCATTTT
clone_size: NA; v_call: TRBV27; d_call: NA; j_call: TRBJ2-2; cdr3_aa: CASTANTGELFF; cdr3_nt: TGTGCCAGCACCGCAAACACCGGGGAGCTGTTTTTT
clone_size: NA; v_call: TRBV7-3; d_call: TRBD2; j_call: TRBJ2-1; cdr3_aa: CASSLIGPSGTSEQFF; cdr3_nt: TGTGCCAGCAGCTTAATAGGTCCTAGCGGGACGTCTGAGCAGTTCTTC
clone_size: NA; v_call: TRBV5-6; d_call: NA; j_call: TRBJ2-3; cdr3_aa: CASSLSGSTDTQYF; cdr3_nt: TGTGCCAGCAGCTTAAGCGGGAGCACAGATACGCAGTATTTT
clone_size: once; v_call: TRBV5-1; d_call: NA; j_call: TRBJ2-5; cdr3_aa: CASSPLQVSQETQYF; cdr3_nt: TGCGCCAGCAGCCCCTTACAGGTTTCTCAAGAGACCCAGTACTTC
clone_size: NA; v_call: TRBV6-5; d_call: NA; j_call: TRBJ1-2; cdr3_aa: CASRPRGGTDGYTF; cdr3_nt: TGTGCCAGCAGGCCAAGGGGGGGTACCGATGGCTACACCTTC
clone_size: once; v_call: TRBV9; d_call: TRBD1; j_call: TRBJ1-6; cdr3_aa: CASSPRQGRDSPLHF; cdr3_nt: TGTGCCAGCAGCCCCCGACAGGGGCGGGATTCACCCCTCCACTTT
clone_size: NA; v_call: TRBV6-5; d_call: NA; j_call: TRBJ1-1; cdr3_aa: CASSYGRLVWTEAFF; cdr3_nt: TGTGCCAGCAGTTACGGGCGGCTGGTTTGGACTGAAGCTTTCTTT
clone_size: NA; v_call: TRBV18; d_call: NA; j_call: TRBJ1-6; cdr3_aa: CASSQQGTAYNSPLHF; cdr3_nt: TGTGCCAGCTCACAGCAGGGGACGGCCTATAATTCACCCCTCCACTTT
clone_size: NA; v_call: TRBV5-1; d_call: TRBD2; j_call: TRBJ2-1; cdr3_aa: CASSLVKTSGRGDEQFF; cdr3_nt: TGCGCCAGCAGCTTGGTTAAGACTAGCGGAAGAGGGGATGAGCAGTTCTTC
clone_size: NA; v_call: TRBV2; d_call: NA; j_call: TRBJ2-5; cdr3_aa: CASSEAPPEETQYF; cdr3_nt: TGTGCCAGCAGTGAAGCGCCTCCCGAGGAGACCCAGTACTTC
clone_size: NA; v_call: TRBV30; d_call: TRBD1; j_call: TRBJ1-2; cdr3_aa: CACETGGWDGYTF; cdr3_nt: TGTGCCTGCGAAACAGGGGGCTGGGATGGCTACACCTTC
clone_size: NA; v_call: TRBV6-1; d_call: NA; j_call: TRBJ1-5; cdr3_aa: CASSETQGPHQPQHF; cdr3_nt: TGTGCCAGCAGTGAAACACAGGGCCCCCATCAGCCCCAGCATTTT
clone_size: NA; v_call: TRBV9; d_call: NA; j_call: TRBJ2-1; cdr3_aa: CASSGGAFSMDEQFF; cdr3_nt: TGTGCCAGCAGCGGGGGGGCCTTTAGTATGGATGAGCAGTTCTTC
clone_size: NA; v_call: TRBV6-5; d_call: NA; j_call: TRBJ2-3; cdr3_aa: CASSTGTEDINTQYF; cdr3_nt: TGTGCCAGCAGCACCGGGACGGAGGATATTAATACGCAGTATTTT
clone_size: once; v_call: TRBV9; d_call: TRBD1; j_call: TRBJ2-6; cdr3_aa: CASSVDIGQGRVSGANVLTF; cdr3_nt: TGTGCCAGCAGCGTAGATATCGGACAGGGACGCGTTTCCGGGGCCAACGTCCTGACTTTC
clone_size: once; v_call: TRBV7-9; d_call: NA; j_call: TRBJ1-3; cdr3_aa: CASSLGGMGNTIYF; cdr3_nt: TGTGCCAGCAGCTTAGGTGGCATGGGAAACACCATATATTTT